This T cell receptor beta chain was observed in a study of CD8+CD57+ T cells in acquired aplastic anemia. This clonotype was recorded at least ten times. The CDR3 length is 12 residues. Germline V gene data show CDR1 as SGHTA and CDR2 as FQGNSA. Between the trimmed V and J ends, which lost 5 bases and 6 bases, there was a span of 8 bases. Sequencing involved patients with CD8+CD57+ cell expansion previously shown by flow cytometry. There was no therapy given to any patient before the blood sampling took place. Profiling that covered TCR beta VDJ and CDR3 relied on genomic DNA as its template. MiXCR, run by TCRdb on the reads, gives a single entry per CDR3 protein. Among under 200,000 distinct CDR3 sequences listed, about half were seen once.

The receptor was isolated from a human donor with aplastic anemia. The genes are TRBV7-2 and TRBJ2-1; D uncertain. The sequenced material came from sorted CD4+, CD8+, or CD8+CD57+ T cells (not recorded which) from PBMCs. The CDR3: CASSPFANEQFF. The CDR3 nucleotides read TGTGCCAGCAGCCCCTTTGCCAATGAGCAGTTCTTC.